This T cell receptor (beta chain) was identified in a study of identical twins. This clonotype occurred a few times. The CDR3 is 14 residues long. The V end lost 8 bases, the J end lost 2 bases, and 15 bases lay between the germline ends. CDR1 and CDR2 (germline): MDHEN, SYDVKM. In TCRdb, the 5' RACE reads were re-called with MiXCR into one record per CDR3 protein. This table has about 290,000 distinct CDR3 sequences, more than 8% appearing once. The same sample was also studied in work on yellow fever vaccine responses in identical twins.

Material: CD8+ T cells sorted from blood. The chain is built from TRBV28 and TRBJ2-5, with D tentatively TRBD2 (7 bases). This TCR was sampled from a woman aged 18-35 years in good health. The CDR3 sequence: CASAGAPRQETQYF. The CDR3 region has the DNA TGTGCCAGCGCGGGGGCGCCCAGGCAAGAGACCCAGTACTTC.